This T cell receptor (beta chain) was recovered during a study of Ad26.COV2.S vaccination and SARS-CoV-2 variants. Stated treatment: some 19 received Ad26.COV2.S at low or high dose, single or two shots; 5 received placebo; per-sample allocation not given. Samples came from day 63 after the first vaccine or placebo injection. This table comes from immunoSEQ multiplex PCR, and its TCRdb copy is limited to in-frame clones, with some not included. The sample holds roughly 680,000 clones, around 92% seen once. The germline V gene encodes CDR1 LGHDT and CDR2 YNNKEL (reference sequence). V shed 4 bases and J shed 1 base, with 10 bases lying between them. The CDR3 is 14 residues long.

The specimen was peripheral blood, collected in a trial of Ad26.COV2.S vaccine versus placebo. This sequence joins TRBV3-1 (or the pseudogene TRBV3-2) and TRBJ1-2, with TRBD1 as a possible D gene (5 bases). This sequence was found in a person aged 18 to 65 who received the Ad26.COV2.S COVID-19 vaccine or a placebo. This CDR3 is CASSRGRDNYGYTF. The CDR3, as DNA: TGTGCCAGCAGCCGGGGACGAGATAACTATGGCTACACCTTC.